The 14 T cell receptor beta chains presented below share a single source sample, sequenced in a study of early T cells in non-severe SARS-CoV-2 infection. TCRdb independently ran MiXCR on the 5' RACE reads; one entry per CDR3 protein. Of tens of thousands of distinct CDR3 sequences in the sample, roughly 5.7% were seen once. The input for sequencing was whole blood, taken at baseline. Source of these receptors: an adult who was a healthcare worker with PCR-confirmed SARS-CoV-2 infection or an uninfected control (not recorded which).

This clonotype was seen ten or more times. The J gene is TRBJ2-3, the V gene TRBV12-3 or TRBV12-4; a weak D match, TRBD1 (6 bases). Between the trimmed V and J ends, which lost 6 bases and 0 bases, there was a span of 16 bases. The CDR3 length is 16 residues. In DNA form, the CDR3 reads TGTGCCAGCAGCCAGAAAACAGGGATCAGCACAGATACGCAGTATTTT. Its translation is CASSQKTGISTDTQYF.

In its sample, this clonotype was seen many times. V gene TRBV24-1 combines with J gene TRBJ2-1, with 12 bases that match TRBD2. The CDR3 is 14 residues long. V trimming: 10 bases; J trimming: 10 bases; junction bases outside the gene matches: 10. Germline values: CDR1 KGHDR, CDR2 SFDVKD. The CDR3 loop is CATTTSGGTNEQFF. CDR3 coding DNA: TGTGCCACAACTACTAGCGGGGGGACAAACGAGCAGTTCTTC.

This clonotype was seen many times. The V and J genes are TRBV6-2 or TRBV6-3 and TRBJ2-7; 10 nucleotides align to TRBD1. Trimming at V came to 6 bases and at J to 3 bases, leaving 8 bases not matched to a gene. The CDR3 is made up of 15 amino acids. Germline V gene lookup returns CDR1 MNHEY and CDR2 SVGEGT. Here the CDR3 DNA reads TGTGCCAGCAGGGGAAGGACAGGGGGGTACTACGAGCAGTACGTC. Its protein is CASRGRTGGYYEQYV.

This clonotype was detected only a few times. The chain carries TRBV12-3 or TRBV12-4 and TRBJ2-2; weak D call: TRBD1 (6 bases). V lost 6 bases and J lost 3, with 8 bases in between. The CDR3 is made up of 13 amino acids. The DNA of the CDR3 is TGTGCCAGCAGACGACAGGACACCGGGGAGCTGTTTTTT. Protein: CASRRQDTGELFF.

In this sample, this clonotype turned up many times. The CDR3 nucleotides read TGTGCCAGCAGTGAGGATACTAGCGGGAACCAAGAGACCCAGTACTTC. Translated, it gives CASSEDTSGNQETQYF. V gene TRBV6-1 combines with J gene TRBJ2-5, with 10 bases fitting TRBD2. CDR1 is MNHNS and CDR2 is SASEGT in the germline V gene. The CDR3 has 16 residues. The V segment lost 3 bases and the J segment 0 bases; nucleotides outside the gene matches: 4.

This clonotype was observed a single time. One base away lies a much larger clone, so this may be a sequencing read error. This chain links TRBV28 with TRBJ2-7, with 14 bases lining up with TRBD2. Germline loops: CDR1 MDHEN, CDR2 SYDVKM. The CDR3 covers 15 residues. The CDR3 protein is CASRQGLAGVYGQYF. CDR3 in DNA: TGTGCCAGCAGACAGGGACTAGCGGGAGTCTACGGGCAGTACTTC.

This clonotype has just a few counts. This rearrangement joins TRBV27 to TRBJ2-7; 8 bases are shared with TRBD1. Trimming removed 5 bases from V and 2 bases from J; junction bases left unmatched: 11. This CDR3 spans 16 amino acids. In germline, CDR1 is MNHEY, CDR2 SMNVEV (reference sequence). The CDR3 bases are TGTGCCAGCAGTCCTACCGGGACAGGACGACCCTACGAGCAGTACGTC. It encodes CASSPTGTGRPYEQYV.

There are a few counts of this clonotype. V and J are TRBV7-9 and TRBJ2-7; 7 bases line up with TRBD2. Germline CDR1 reads SEHNR; CDR2 reads FQNEAQ (reference sequence). J was trimmed by 0 bases and V by 5 bases; bases with no gene match: 1. The CDR3 covers 13 residues. The chain's CDR3 is CASSRGSSYEQYF. The CDR3 DNA follows: TGTGCCAGCAGCCGCGGGAGCTCCTACGAGCAGTACTTC.

There are many counts of this clonotype. This sequence joins TRBV20-1 and TRBJ2-5, with TRBD2 matching over 12 bases. CDR1 DFQATT and CDR2 SNEGSKA come from the germline V gene (reference sequence). V shed 5 bases, J shed 4 bases, and the junction held 2 bases outside the gene matches. The CDR3 is 13 amino acids. The CDR3 region has the DNA TGCAGTGCTCGACTAGCGGGAGTAGAGACCCAGTACTTC. Translated, it gives CSARLAGVETQYF.

The rearrangement joins TRBV18 to TRBJ1-3; the D gene is possibly TRBD1 (5 bases). There are 18 residues in the CDR3. V lost 3 bases and J 0 bases, leaving 18 bases between the germline ends. Germline V gene lookup returns CDR1 KGHSH and CDR2 LQKENI. CDR3 DNA: TGTGCCAGCTCACCGACCGACAGTGCCCGCTCCTCTGGAAACACCATATATTTT. This encodes CASSPTDSARSSGNTIYF.

The chain couples TRBV7-6 to TRBJ2-1, with TRBD1 matching over 9 bases. The CDR3 runs to 16 residues. Trimming took 4 bases from V and 6 from J; bases not matched to a gene: 10. Germline V lookup: CDR1 SGHVS, CDR2 FNYEAQ. For the CDR3, the DNA is TGTGCCAGCAGCTCACAGGGGGCACGCGGTTTCAATGAGCAGTTCTTC. Translating gives CASSSQGARGFNEQFF.

This clonotype came up many times. The gene calls are TRBV15 and TRBJ1-5; 12 nucleotides match TRBD1. V lost 2 bases to trimming and J lost 5 bases; unmatched junction nucleotides: 4. Looked up from germline, CDR1 is LNHNV and CDR2 is YYDKDF (reference sequence). The CDR3 sequence is 16 residues long. For the CDR3, the DNA is TGTGCCACCAGCAGATTGGGGACAGGGGGCGATCAGCCCCAGCATTTT. Translation gives CATSRLGTGGDQPQHF. Together with reference TRBV15 and TRBJ1-5, the CDR3 gives the full variable domain: DAMVIQNPRYQVTQFGKPVTLSCSQTLNHNVMYWYQQKSSQAPKLLFHYYDKDFNNEADTPDNFQSRRPNTSFCFLDIRSPGLGDTAMYLCATSRLGTGGDQPQHFGDGTRLSIL.

This clonotype has a handful of counts. The genes are TRBV19 and TRBJ2-6, with 8 bases identical to TRBD1. The CDR3 has 19 amino acids. Looked up from germline, CDR1 is LNHDA and CDR2 is SQIVND (reference sequence). The V and J ends lost 6 bases and 2 bases, in that order; junction bases with no gene match: 15. CDR3 protein: CASSPLTGGGLTGANVLTF. As DNA, the CDR3 is TGTGCCAGTAGCCCCCTTACAGGGGGAGGTCTAACTGGGGCCAACGTCCTGACTTTC.

This clonotype was recorded a few times. The V call is TRBV28, the J call TRBJ2-2; possibly TRBD1 for D (6 bases). Germline lookup yields CDR1 MDHEN and CDR2 SYDVKM. The V and J ends lost 1 base and 4 bases respectively, with 10 bases between them. CDR3 length equals 15 residues. The CDR3 nucleotides are TGTGCCAGCAGTTTATTCGGGACACTCACCGGGGAGCTGTTTTTT. Translating gives CASSLFGTLTGELFF.